The clone carrying this TCR beta chain was detected a few times. Antigen: not known. The CDR3 totals 15 residues. Trimming removed 2 bases from V and 1 base from J, with 8 bases in between. CDR1 KGHSH and CDR2 LQKENI come from the germline V gene. This sample is part of a study of cytotoxic CD8 clonotypes in ibrutinib-treated CLL. Study-level background: Researchers reported about a dozen relapsed/refractory and roughly 14 treatment-naive patients, around 17 of them IGHV unmutated.

General study points: A rise in clonality was seen at ibrutinib response, and a fall back toward baseline was seen at progression. While tracking circulating CD8+ T-cell counts, baseline clonality exceeded that of age-matched healthy donors.

Targeted sequencing depth ranged from 1 in 200,000 to 1 in 1 million T cells. Sequencing used immunoSEQ multiplex PCR; TCRdb keeps in-frame clones, though not all of them. The sample includes roughly 180,000 clones, roughly 80% of them seen just once. The sequence came from a human donor with chronic lymphocytic leukemia. This specimen consisted of PBMCs, obtained after 24 months of ibrutinib treatment. The chain employs TRBV18 and TRBJ2-2, with D perhaps TRBD1 (6 bases). CDR3 loop: CASSPKTGNTGELFF. The CDR3 nucleotides read TGTGCCAGCTCACCAAAGACAGGGAACACCGGGGAGCTGTTTTTT.